This T cell receptor (beta chain) was identified during a study of CD8+CD57+ T cells in acquired aplastic anemia. Researchers used genomic DNA as the template to profile TCR beta VDJ and CDR3. Each CDR3 protein is one row after TCRdb ran MiXCR on the reads. Altogether some 160,000 distinct CDR3 sequences are present, more than 40% being singletons, with the ten largest covering under 40%. Previously, flow cytometry had revealed CD8+CD57+ cell expansion in the patients chosen for sequencing. The CDR3 is made up of 15 amino acids. Looked up from germline, CDR1 is DFQATT and CDR2 is SNEGSKA (reference sequence). The V end lost 1 base, the J end lost 4 bases, and 15 bases lay between the germline ends. In its sample, this clonotype was seen many times.

The rearrangement links TRBV20-1 to TRBJ2-3, with D possibly TRBD2 on 6 matching bases. The sample taken for sequencing was sorted CD4+, CD8+, or CD8+CD57+ T cells (not recorded which) from PBMCs. The TCR comes from a human donor with aplastic anemia. The CDR3 region is CSARAFGSKADTQYF. CDR3 nucleotide sequence: TGCAGTGCTAGAGCCTTCGGGAGTAAGGCAGATACGCAGTATTTT.